These 2 T cell receptor beta chains were all obtained from the same sample, sequenced in a study of naive and memory T cell subsets. The beta constant-region primer was an equimolar mix of two oligonucleotides covering TRBC1 and TRBC2. TCRdb fed the UMI-ligation and nested PCR reads into MiXCR, producing one record per CDR3 protein. The data show 77,000 or so distinct CDR3 sequences, around 13% seen once. Sequenced material: central memory CD4+ T cells from blood. Receptor source: a human donor in good health.

V is TRBV20-1 and J is TRBJ2-3, with TRBD2 identical over 10 bases. Germline trimming cut 1 base from V and 2 bases from J; bases unmatched to any gene: 9. The CDR3 has 17 amino acids. CDR1 is DFQATT, CDR2 SNEGSKA, per germline (reference sequence). CDR3 sequence: CSARARLAGVLTDTQYF. The CDR3 bases are TGCAGTGCTAGAGCGAGGCTAGCGGGAGTTCTCACAGATACGCAGTATTTT.

The DNA of the CDR3 is TGTGCCAGCAGCTTTAGACTAGCGGGAGTTTCCTCCTACGAGCAGTACTTC. This sequence encodes CASSFRLAGVSSYEQYF. This chain connects TRBV4-2 to TRBJ2-7; 12 nucleotides match TRBD2. Germline V gene data show CDR1 as LGHNA and CDR2 as YNFKEQ. This CDR3 is built from 17 residues. V trimming: 5 bases; J trimming: 0 bases; junction bases outside the gene matches: 8.